One sample yielded the 24 T cell receptor beta chains listed below, sequenced in a study of cytomegalovirus exposure and HLA in healthy donors. TCRdb's copy holds only in-frame clones and misses some; the assay was immunoSEQ multiplex PCR. The sample has some 70,000 clones, approximately 86% seen once. Sample: PBMCs. The receptors were gathered from a man aged 25-40 years in good health and CMV-seronegative.

This clone showed up just a few times. This rearrangement joins TRBV18 to TRBJ2-7; TRBD1 might be the D (5 bases). V was clipped by 4 bases and J by 3 bases, with 10 bases between them. The germline gives CDR1 KGHSH, CDR2 LQKENI. CDR3 length equals 13 residues. CDR3 sequence (DNA): TGTGCCAGCTCACAAGACAGAGACTACGAGCAGTACTTC. Protein: CASSQDRDYEQYF.

The CDR3 sequence is CASSLTTVAGELFF. In nucleotides, the CDR3 is TGTGCCAGCAGCTTAACGACAGTAGCCGGGGAGCTGTTTTTT. The rearrangement joins TRBV11-2 to TRBJ2-2; possibly TRBD1 for D (5 bases). The CDR3 sequence is 14 residues long. Germline values: CDR1 SGHAT, CDR2 FQNNGV. The V end was cut by 2 bases, the J end by 6 bases, with 10 bases between.

The chain joins TRBV2 to TRBJ2-5; the D gene is possibly TRBD1 (5 bases). Trimming removed 6 bases at V and 5 bases at J, with 13 bases between. Germline CDR1 SNHLY, CDR2 FYNNEI. This CDR3 is built from 13 residues. As DNA, the CDR3 is TGTGCCAGCAGGCAGGGTATATGGGAGACCCAGTACTTC. It is translated as CASRQGIWETQYF.

The chain is built from TRBV30 and TRBJ1-6; no clear D gene. V was clipped by 4 bases and J by 7 bases, with 17 bases between them. The CDR3 sequence is 15 residues long. The germline V gene encodes CDR1 GTSNPN and CDR2 SVGIG (reference sequence). The CDR3 sequence: CAWTPRGGWNSPLHF. The CDR3 bases are TGTGCCTGGACCCCACGTGGAGGGTGGAATTCACCCCTCCACTTT. The variable domain in full, with the rest retrieved from reference TRBV30 and TRBJ1-6, is SQTIHQWPATLVQPVGSPLSLECTVEGTSNPNLYWYRQAAGRGLQLLFYSVGIGQISSEVPQNLSASRPQDRQFILSSKKLLLSDSGFYLCAWTPRGGWNSPLHFGNGTRLTVT.

The chain carries TRBV10-3 and TRBJ2-7, with TRBD1 matching over 7 bases. After removal of 4 bases from V and 7 bases from J, the junction contained 7 bases not matched to a gene. This CDR3 has 13 residues. The germline CDR1 and CDR2 sequences are ENHRY and SYGVKD. CDR3 coding DNA: TGTGCCATCAGTGGGTTGGGACAGTCGGAGCAGTACTTC. Protein product: CAISGLGQSEQYF.

J is TRBJ2-5 and V is TRBV11-1; tentative D call: TRBD2 (5 bases). V lost 6 bases, J lost 3 bases, and 17 bases lay in between. This CDR3 contains 15 residues. The germline CDR1 and CDR2 sequences are SGHAT and FQDESV (reference sequence). Here the CDR3 reads CASSPVGRAEETQYF. In nucleotides, the CDR3 is TGTGCCAGCAGTCCGGTAGGGCGGGCCGAAGAGACCCAGTACTTC.

This rearrangement joins TRBV28 to TRBJ2-5; 10 positions agree with TRBD2. Trimming cost V 5 bases and J 3 bases; bases outside gene matches: 0. Germline loops: CDR1 MDHEN, CDR2 SYDVKM. The CDR3 totals 13 residues. The CDR3 spells CASSTSGEETQYF. The CDR3 DNA is TGTGCCAGCAGTACTAGCGGGGAAGAGACCCAGTACTTC.

V gene TRBV7-3 combines with J gene TRBJ2-3; D may be TRBD2 (7 bases). This CDR3 is 16 amino acids long. V gave up 1 base and J gave up 3 bases, with 14 bases separating them. Germline assignment: CDR1 SGHTA and CDR2 FQGTGA. Here the CDR3 DNA reads TGTGCCAGCAGCTTAAGTAGGGGGGGCCTTACAGATACGCAGTATTTT. This sequence encodes CASSLSRGGLTDTQYF.

In this sample, this clone turned up once. The CDR3: CASSDRADTQYF. The CDR3 region has the DNA TGTGCCAGCAGTGATAGAGCAGATACGCAGTATTTT. The chain carries TRBV2 and TRBJ2-3; no definite D call. V gave up 3 bases and J gave up 4 bases, with 5 bases separating them. Germline-derived CDR1 and CDR2 are SNHLY and FYNNEI. The CDR3 contains 12 residues.

This clone was detected only once. The V call is TRBV19, the J call TRBJ1-3; no reliable D call. Germline CDR1 reads LNHDA; CDR2 reads SQIVND (reference sequence). V lost 7 bases, J lost 1 base, and 14 bases lay in between. This CDR3 is built from 15 residues. In DNA form, the CDR3 reads TGTGCCAGTACGCTAGAGGCGGAGTCTGGAAACACCATATATTTT. The encoded protein is CASTLEAESGNTIYF.

The chain couples TRBV5-1 to TRBJ1-1; a weak D match, TRBD1 (5 bases). Per germline, CDR1 SGHRS and CDR2 YFSETQ. The CDR3 length is 15 residues. Trimming shortened V by 2 bases and J by 3 bases, and 14 bases separated the two germline ends. Here the CDR3 DNA reads TGCGCCAGCAGCTTACAAACCGGGACTTACACTGAAGCTTTCTTT. Translating it yields CASSLQTGTYTEAFF.

The chain recombines TRBV7-2 with TRBJ1-1; D gene ambiguous. This CDR3 contains 14 residues. The germline V and J ends were trimmed by 6 bases and 2 bases, with 13 bases remaining between them. CDR1 and CDR2 (germline): SGHTA, FQGNSA. DNA of the CDR3: TGTGCCAGCAGTTACAGAAACCTAAACACTGAAGCTTTCTTT. It encodes CASSYRNLNTEAFF.

The chain recombines TRBV25-1 with TRBJ1-4; TRBD1 might be the D (6 bases). CDR3 size: 13 residues. Germline V lookup: CDR1 MGHDK, CDR2 SYGVNS. V lost 4 bases to trimming and J lost 7 bases, with 10 bases between them. In DNA form, the CDR3 reads TGTGCCAGCAGTGGAGAGACAGGTGAAAAACTGTTTTTT. Translation: CASSGETGEKLFF.

This chain connects TRBV14 to TRBJ2-1; 11 positions agree with TRBD2. Germline V gene lookup returns CDR1 SGHDN and CDR2 FVKESK. Unmatched junction bases numbered 6, after V lost 7 bases and J lost 4 bases. CDR3 length equals 15 residues. The CDR3 sequence is CASNPGTSGYNEQFF. CDR3 DNA sequence: TGTGCCAGCAACCCAGGGACTAGCGGTTACAATGAGCAGTTCTTC.

The rearrangement links TRBV5-1 to TRBJ1-1, with 12 bases fitting TRBD1. Germline trimming cut 3 bases from V and 5 bases from J; bases unmatched to any gene: 5. Germline V lookup: CDR1 SGHRS, CDR2 YFSETQ. The CDR3 extends over 15 amino acids. CDR3 protein: CASSWGQGAHTEAFF. CDR3 coding DNA: TGCGCCAGCAGCTGGGGACAGGGGGCGCATACTGAAGCTTTCTTT.

This clone occurred a few times. The chain couples TRBV6-1 to TRBJ1-5, with TRBD1 as a possible D gene (5 bases). CDR1 is MNHNS, CDR2 SASEGT, per germline. CDR3 size: 14 residues. Trimming took 5 bases from V and 0 from J, leaving 8 bases between them. The CDR3 spells CASSPGFSNQPQHF. Written as DNA, the CDR3 is TGTGCCAGCAGTCCAGGGTTTAGCAATCAGCCCCAGCATTTT.

This rearrangement joins TRBV11-2 to TRBJ2-7; 10 positions agree with TRBD2. Germline V CDR1 and CDR2: SGHAT, FQNNGV. Trimming took 5 bases from V and 4 from J; bases not matched to a gene: 8. CDR3 length: 15 residues. The CDR3 coding sequence is TGTGCCAGCAGCCAATATAGCGGGGGGACTTACGAGCAGTACTTC. It is translated as CASSQYSGGTYEQYF.

The V gene is TRBV5-1, the J gene TRBJ2-5; D is undetermined. The V end lost 4 bases, the J end lost 5 bases, and 9 bases lay between the germline ends. Germline V gene lookup returns CDR1 SGHRS and CDR2 YFSETQ. The CDR3 runs to 12 residues. The CDR3 region is CASSLTGETQYF. The DNA for the CDR3 is TGCGCCAGCAGCCTCACCGGGGAGACCCAGTACTTC.

The rearrangement uses TRBV5-1 and TRBJ2-1, with 11 bases lining up with TRBD2. CDR3 length: 15 amino acids. V shed 4 bases, J shed 3 bases, and the junction held 3 bases outside the gene matches. The germline CDR1 and CDR2 sequences are SGHRS and YFSETQ. The CDR3 DNA reads TGCGCCAGCAGCCAGACTAGCGGGAACTACAATGAGCAGTTCTTC. It translates to CASSQTSGNYNEQFF.

J is TRBJ2-7 and V is TRBV6-5, with 7 bases lining up with TRBD2. The CDR3 totals 16 residues. Germline trimming cut 4 bases from V and 5 bases from J; bases unmatched to any gene: 14. Germline V gives CDR1 MNHEY, CDR2 SVGAGI. This chain's CDR3 is CASSSPRTSRGDEQYF. DNA of the CDR3: TGTGCCAGCAGTTCACCTCGGACTAGTCGGGGGGACGAGCAGTACTTC.

V is TRBV2 and J is TRBJ1-5; D is perhaps TRBD1 (6 bases). Germline lookup yields CDR1 SNHLY and CDR2 FYNNEI. The CDR3 extends over 15 amino acids. The V end lost 2 bases, the J end lost 0 bases, and 8 bases lay between the germline ends. The CDR3 spells CASSEWTVSNQPQHF. Here the CDR3 DNA reads TGTGCCAGCAGTGAATGGACAGTTAGCAATCAGCCCCAGCATTTT.

The chain joins TRBV5-6 to TRBJ1-4, with a weak D call TRBD1 (5 bases). The ends were cut back, 5 bases at V and 0 bases at J, with 11 bases in the middle. The CDR3 contains 15 residues. CDR1 is SGHDT, CDR2 YYEEEE, per germline. Here the CDR3 reads CASSRIRATNEKLFF. CDR3 coding DNA: TGTGCCAGCAGTCGTATCAGGGCAACTAATGAAAAACTGTTTTTT.

The V and J genes are TRBV5-5 and TRBJ2-7; 10 bases map to TRBD1. CDR3 length: 14 amino acids. The trim removed 4 bases at V and 2 bases at J, leaving 3 bases unmatched. The V gene's germline CDR1 is SGHKS and CDR2 YYEKEE (reference sequence). The CDR3 region is CASSRDRGTYEQYV. The DNA for the CDR3 is TGTGCCAGCAGCCGGGACAGGGGAACCTACGAGCAGTACGTC.

The chain joins TRBV15 to TRBJ2-7; 7 bases fit TRBD1. V dropped 2 bases and J dropped 6; count of bases not matched to a gene: 4. The CDR3 covers 13 residues. Germline values: CDR1 LNHNV, CDR2 YYDKDF (reference sequence). The CDR3 loop reads CATSRKGAGEQYV. As DNA, the CDR3 is TGTGCCACCAGCAGAAAGGGGGCTGGCGAGCAGTACGTC.